A single sample is the source of the 22 T cell receptor beta chains below, sequenced in a study of response to subunit inactivated influenza vaccine. TCRdb redid the calling of the RT-PCR reads with MiXCR, one entry per CDR3 protein. The sample lists roughly 700,000 distinct CDR3 sequences; around 14% were seen once. The material sequenced was PBMCs from blood, taken 11 to 12 days after vaccination. The source is a man aged 45-60 years who received an inactivated influenza vaccine.

This sequence joins TRBV7-2 and TRBJ1-1; no clear D gene. The V and J ends lost 6 bases and 4 bases respectively, with 15 bases between them. Germline V CDR1 and CDR2: SGHTA, FQGNSA. CDR3 length equals 14 residues. The CDR3 region is CASRAYVGATEAFF. The CDR3 coding sequence is TGTGCCAGCAGGGCTTACGTTGGTGCCACTGAAGCTTTCTTT. The entire variable domain, with the rest obtained from reference TRBV7-2 and TRBJ1-1, is as follows: GAGVSQSPSNKVTEKGKDVELRCDPISGHTALYWYRQSLGQGLEFLIYFQGNSAPDKSGLPSDRFSAERTGGSVSTLTIQRTQQEDSAVYLCASRAYVGATEAFFGQGTRLTVV.

The count of this clonotype is one. The rearrangement joins TRBV10-3 to TRBJ2-6; D not resolved. CDR1 is ENHRY and CDR2 is SYGVKD in the germline V gene. The CDR3 contains 15 residues. Trimming removed 0 bases at V and 2 bases at J, with 5 bases between. The CDR3 DNA is TGTGCCATCAGTGAGTCGACCGCTGGGGCCAACGTCCTGACTTTC. Translation: CAISESTAGANVLTF.

This clonotype was detected ten times or more. The chain employs TRBV6-5 and TRBJ1-2; D might be TRBD1 (6 bases). Trimming removed 6 bases at V and 9 bases at J, with 11 bases between. This CDR3 is 11 amino acids long. Germline CDR1 reads MNHEY; CDR2 reads SVGAGI. The CDR3 sequence: CASSNRVRYTF. The CDR3 DNA sequence: TGTGCCAGCAGCAACAGGGTACGCTACACCTTC.

CDR3 loop: CSARGQPHQPQHF. In nucleotides, the CDR3 is TGCAGTGCTAGAGGTCAGCCCCATCAGCCCCAGCATTTT. The chain couples TRBV20-1 to TRBJ1-5; unclear D gene. CDR1 DFQATT and CDR2 SNEGSKA come from the germline V gene (reference sequence). V was trimmed by 1 base and J by 5 bases, leaving 9 bases between them. The CDR3 extends over 13 amino acids.

This clonotype was seen a few times. The chain joins TRBV6-1 to TRBJ1-2; 9 nucleotides line up with TRBD1. This CDR3 has 17 residues. The V gene's germline CDR1 is MNHNS and CDR2 SASEGT. The J segment lost 2 bases and the V segment lost 8 bases, leaving 15 bases of the junction unmatched. The CDR3 loop reads CASAMGYYRGRNYGYTF. The CDR3 nucleotides are TGTGCCAGCGCGATGGGGTACTACAGGGGGCGCAACTATGGCTACACCTTC.

The count of this clonotype is one. V gene TRBV11-2 combines with J gene TRBJ2-7, with D perhaps matching TRBD2 (6 bases). Between the trimmed V and J ends, which lost 5 bases and 4 bases, there was a span of 21 bases. This CDR3 is 16 amino acids long. CDR1 and CDR2 (germline): SGHAT, FQNNGV. CDR3: CASSPTSGGGRYEQYF. For the CDR3, the DNA is TGTGCCAGCAGCCCAACTTCTGGGGGTGGGAGGTACGAGCAGTACTTC.

This clonotype was counted between two and nine times. The V gene is TRBV19, the J gene TRBJ1-1; possibly TRBD1 for D (6 bases). This CDR3 has 11 residues. CDR1 is LNHDA and CDR2 is SQIVND in the germline V gene (reference sequence). Trimming removed 8 bases from V and 6 bases from J, with 10 bases in between. CDR3 nucleotides: TGTGCCAGTCTCAGGGGCCCTGAAGCTTTCTTT. Its translation: CASLRGPEAFF.

The rearrangement links TRBV9 to TRBJ2-6, with 9 bases fitting TRBD2. The CDR3 extends over 18 amino acids. The ends lost 0 bases at V and 0 bases at J; junction bases unmatched: 4. In germline, CDR1 is SGDLS, CDR2 YYNGEE. The CDR3 coding sequence is TGTGCCAGCAGCGTAGTTTCTAGCGGGAACTCTGGGGCCAACGTCCTGACTTTC. Protein: CASSVVSSGNSGANVLTF.

This clonotype has more than one count but fewer than ten. The chain couples TRBV29-1 to TRBJ2-3; 10 nucleotides match TRBD2. V dropped 2 bases and J dropped 1; count of bases not matched to a gene: 6. This CDR3 contains 16 residues. CDR1 and CDR2 from the germline V gene are SQVTM and ANQGSEA. The CDR3: CSVELRLAGGTDTQYF. The CDR3 bases are TGCAGCGTTGAACTCCGTCTAGCGGGAGGCACAGATACGCAGTATTTT.

This clonotype was detected many times. CDR3: CASSPRQGASEQFF. The CDR3 bases are TGTGCCAGCAGCCCCCGACAGGGGGCCAGCGAGCAGTTCTTC. This chain connects TRBV7-2 to TRBJ2-1; TRBD1 aligns across 10 bases. CDR3 length: 14 residues. The trim removed 5 bases at V and 10 bases at J, leaving 8 bases unmatched. Germline V gene sequence: CDR1 SGHTA, CDR2 FQGNSA.

The CDR3 is CAISGGRGSETQYF. DNA for the CDR3: TGTGCCATCAGTGGTGGCAGGGGGAGCGAGACCCAGTACTTC. This sequence joins TRBV10-3 and TRBJ2-5, with 7 bases identical to TRBD1. Germline V CDR1 and CDR2: ENHRY, SYGVKD. V shed 4 bases, J shed 5 bases, and the junction held 7 bases outside the gene matches. This CDR3 has 14 amino acids.

This chain connects TRBV30 to TRBJ2-7; TRBD2 matches at 11 bases. Trimming at V came to 4 bases and at J to 6 bases, leaving 8 bases not matched to a gene. This CDR3 contains 14 residues. CDR1 is GTSNPN, CDR2 SVGIG, per germline (reference sequence). CDR3 loop: CAWTWGTSGSEQYF. CDR3 DNA sequence: TGTGCCTGGACCTGGGGGACTAGCGGAAGCGAGCAGTACTTC.

The gene calls are TRBV24-1 and TRBJ2-5; D is uncertain. Germline values: CDR1 KGHDR, CDR2 SFDVKD. The CDR3 sequence is 15 residues long. Trimming removed 1 base at V and 0 bases at J, with 8 bases between. The CDR3 coding sequence is TGTGCCACCAGTGATTTCTCGGCAAACCAAGAGACCCAGTACTTC. This translates into CATSDFSANQETQYF.

The chain uses TRBV11-1 and TRBJ1-6; possibly TRBD1 for D (6 bases). CDR1 is SGHAT, CDR2 FQDESV, per germline (reference sequence). The CDR3 loop spans 18 amino acids. With 1 base removed from V and 9 bases from J, the gap between germline ends came to 22 bases. The CDR3 loop reads CASSLVRGTTSVGSPLHF. Written as DNA, the CDR3 is TGTGCCAGCAGCTTAGTTCGTGGGACAACCTCCGTCGGTTCACCCCTCCACTTT.

This clonotype showed up just a few times. The CDR3 loop reads CATGRGHSYNEQFF. As DNA, the CDR3 is TGTGCCACCGGAAGGGGACACTCCTACAATGAGCAGTTCTTC. This chain connects TRBV24-1 to TRBJ2-1; perhaps TRBD1 as D (6 bases). Trimming cost V 9 bases and J 0 bases, with 11 bases left between them. CDR1 KGHDR and CDR2 SFDVKD come from the germline V gene. This CDR3 is 14 amino acids long.

The chain has TRBV20-1 and TRBJ2-3; D is unclear. CDR3 length: 16 residues. Germline values: CDR1 DFQATT, CDR2 SNEGSKA (reference sequence). V gave up 0 bases and J gave up 0 bases, with 13 bases separating them. The CDR3 loop reads CSARDGRKLSTDTQYF. DNA of the CDR3: TGCAGTGCTAGAGATGGGCGCAAACTCAGCACAGATACGCAGTATTTT.

This clonotype was counted a few times. The chain links TRBV11-3 to TRBJ2-3; 7 bases fit TRBD1. J lost 7 bases, V lost 2 bases, and 3 bases had no gene match. Germline V gene data show CDR1 as SGHNT and CDR2 as YENEEA. The CDR3 has 13 residues. The CDR3 is CASSLKGANTQYF. CDR3 bases: TGTGCCAGCAGCTTAAAGGGGGCGAATACGCAGTATTTT.

The chain recombines TRBV20-1 with TRBJ1-6, with TRBD1 identical over 8 bases. This CDR3 has 13 residues. Per the germline V gene, CDR1 is DFQATT and CDR2 is SNEGSKA (reference sequence). The CDR3 sequence: CYRGSSYNSPLHF. The CDR3 DNA reads as TGCTACAGGGGGAGCTCCTATAATTCACCCCTCCACTTT.

This CDR3 reads CASSFAGGPTGELFF. The DNA for the CDR3 is TGTGCCAGCAGTTTCGCGGGGGGCCCCACCGGGGAGCTGTTTTTT. This sequence joins TRBV12-3 or TRBV12-4 and TRBJ2-2; 8 positions agree with TRBD2. The CDR3 is 15 amino acids. Germline trimming cut 3 bases from V and 4 bases from J; bases unmatched to any gene: 4.

This clonotype has only a few counts. The chain carries TRBV20-1 and TRBJ2-2; 7 bases are shared with TRBD1. Looked up from germline, CDR1 is DFQATT and CDR2 is SNEGSKA (reference sequence). Trimming at V came to 2 bases and at J to 3 bases, leaving 9 bases not matched to a gene. The CDR3 length is 16 residues. The CDR3 coding sequence is TGCAGTGCTAGAAAAAATTTCCAGGGGGACACCGGGGAGCTGTTTTTT. Translating gives CSARKNFQGDTGELFF.

V and J are TRBV7-9 and TRBJ2-3; 8 positions match TRBD1. V dropped 5 bases and J dropped 2; count of bases not matched to a gene: 3. The CDR3 totals 14 residues. The germline V gene encodes CDR1 SEHNR and CDR2 FQNEAQ (reference sequence). Here the CDR3 DNA reads TGTGCCAGCAGCGTCCAGGGGGCCACAGATACGCAGTATTTT. Residues: CASSVQGATDTQYF.

This clonotype was recorded only once. This chain links TRBV18 with TRBJ2-1; 10 nucleotides match TRBD1. Germline values: CDR1 KGHSH, CDR2 LQKENI. The CDR3 length is 17 residues. After removal of 0 bases from V and 7 bases from J, the junction contained 9 bases not matched to a gene. CDR3 residues: CASSPPGQGLALNEQFF. CDR3 DNA: TGTGCCAGCTCACCACCGGGACAGGGGTTGGCTCTGAATGAGCAGTTCTTC.